This is a list of T cell receptor beta chains from one sample in a study of regulatory T cells in long-lasting Graves disease. TCRdb called the multiplex PCR reads again in MiXCR, with one record for every CDR3 protein. The table includes hundreds of thousands of distinct CDR3 sequences, 16% detected once. The data also belong to a second study, concerning T cells in Graves' hyperthyroidism and ophthalmopathy.

Source: peripheral blood mononuclear cells (PBMCs), taken at new diagnosis, from a patient treated with antithyroid drugs. These receptors came from a middle-aged man with Graves disease. CDR3s include the opening cysteine and the closing phenylalanine or tryptophan. The size entry is marked missing in some rows and otherwise reads once, few, many or a size class.

CASSLYGAGGDTQYF,TRBV7-2,many,TRBJ2-3
CASSKDLNEQFF,TRBV5-1,few,TRBJ2-1
CASSYSRLSDTQYF,TRBV6-5,many,TRBJ2-3
CASSVGGSSTQSYEQYF,TRBV9,-,TRBJ2-7
CAWSASGGTDTQYF,TRBV30,many,TRBJ2-3
CASSGENYYGYAF,TRBV12-3/TRBV12-4,-,TRBJ1-2
CASSLWMNTGELFF,TRBV27,-,TRBJ2-2
CAIAGQGGFSYNEQFF,TRBV6-1,-,TRBJ2-1
CASSQGTPQETQYF,TRBV4-1,few,TRBJ2-5
CASIGRGRTGANVLTF,TRBV2,-,TRBJ2-6
CASSLTGAYEQYF,TRBV27,-,TRBJ2-7
CSARDRVKDEQYF,TRBV20-1,few,TRBJ2-7
CSARKTTNEKLFF,TRBV20-1,many,TRBJ1-4
CASSHRQGSSYEQYF,TRBV4-1,few,TRBJ2-7
CASSFGSTQYF,TRBV11-3,many,TRBJ2-3
CASSTGGSASSYEQYF,TRBV5-5,many,TRBJ2-7
CASSLEARLGITDTQYF,TRBV5-1,many,TRBJ2-3
CAWRGTVNTEAFF,TRBV30,many,TRBJ1-1
CASRRAGGGSTGELFF,TRBV7-2,-,TRBJ2-2
CATSDDRAPSNEQYF,TRBV24-1,many,TRBJ2-7
CASSLGPADGELFF,TRBV7-3,many,TRBJ2-2
CASSPRGFGGWEETQYF,TRBV7-2,many,TRBJ2-5
CASSVGTGVEAFF,TRBV2,many,TRBJ1-1
CASSLRTSGGAETQYF,TRBV9,many,TRBJ2-5
CASSLEVGQGNIQYF,TRBV5-1,-,TRBJ2-4
CASSRGRLGSYEQYF,TRBV28,many,TRBJ2-7
CAINRDRANTGELFF,TRBV10-3,few,TRBJ2-2
CASSFRDYGTDTQYF,TRBV7-2,many,TRBJ2-3
CASFRDRGEGEQYF,TRBV2,many,TRBJ2-7
CSARDTLAYEQYF,TRBV20-1,many,TRBJ2-7
CASSPGWDIQYF,TRBV7-2,many,TRBJ2-4
CASSRTGDGGEQYF,TRBV18,few,TRBJ2-7
CASGAGTGGPNEQFF,TRBV12-5,once,TRBJ2-1
CASSLGPGQGNQPQHF,TRBV5-1,few,TRBJ1-5
CASSLGGQVTDTQYF,TRBV28,many,TRBJ2-3
CASSRQGVTDTQYF,TRBV18,many,TRBJ2-3
CASSLNPGANEQFF,TRBV5-1,many,-
CSATTRTVYNEQFF,TRBV20-1,-,TRBJ2-1
CASSDEGKSYEQYF,TRBV28,many,TRBJ2-7